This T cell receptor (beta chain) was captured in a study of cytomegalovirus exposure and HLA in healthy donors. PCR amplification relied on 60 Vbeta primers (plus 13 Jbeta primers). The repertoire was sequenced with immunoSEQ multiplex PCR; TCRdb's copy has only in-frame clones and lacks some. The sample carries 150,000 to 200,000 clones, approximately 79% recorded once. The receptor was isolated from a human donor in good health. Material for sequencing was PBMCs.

CDR3 DNA: TGTGCCAGCAGTGATATGGGACAGGGTAACACCGGGGAGCTGTTTTTT. This translates into CASSDMGQGNTGELFF. The chain links TRBV25-1 to TRBJ2-2, with 9 positions matching TRBD1. CDR1 and CDR2 (germline): MGHDK, SYGVNS. V trimming: 3 bases; J trimming: 2 bases; junction bases outside the gene matches: 4. The CDR3 totals 16 residues.